This TCR beta chain was identified during a study of cytomegalovirus exposure and HLA in healthy donors. Findings of the study overall: The investigators catalogued 150 to 200 TCR beta chains as cytomegalovirus-associated. It was reported that the classifier diagnosed cytomegalovirus status with high specificity and sensitivity in both the original and validation cohorts. An Asian-associated ancestry cluster reportedly showed fewer N-insertions than the roughly 670-donor mean in a later analysis.

PCR primers comprised 60 Vbeta and 13 Jbeta primers. Sequenced by immunoSEQ multiplex PCR; TCRdb stores in-frame clones only, minus some. The repertoire consists of about 140,000 clones, with roughly 70% occurring once and the leading ten covering over 6.5%. In the case of this clone: Its antigen is not identified.

Trimming removed 5 bases at V and 0 bases at J, with 19 bases between. There are 18 residues in the CDR3. Germline CDR1 SEHNR, CDR2 FQNEAQ (reference sequence). This receptor was identified in a man younger than 40 in good health and CMV-seronegative. The sequencing sample was made of PBMCs. V gene TRBV7-9 combines with J gene TRBJ2-2; tentative D call: TRBD1 (5 bases). The CDR3 nucleotides are TGTGCCAGCAGCCCCGGAGAAGGGGCCTACTCGAACACCGGGGAGCTGTTTTTT. It yields the protein CASSPGEGAYSNTGELFF. The variable domain in full, completed from reference TRBV7-9 and TRBJ2-2, reads DTGVSQNPRHKITKRGQNVTFRCDPISEHNRLYWYRQTLGQGPEFLTYFQNEAQLEKSRLLSDRFSAERPKGSFSTLEIQRTEQGDSAMYLCASSPGEGAYSNTGELFFGEGSRLTVL.